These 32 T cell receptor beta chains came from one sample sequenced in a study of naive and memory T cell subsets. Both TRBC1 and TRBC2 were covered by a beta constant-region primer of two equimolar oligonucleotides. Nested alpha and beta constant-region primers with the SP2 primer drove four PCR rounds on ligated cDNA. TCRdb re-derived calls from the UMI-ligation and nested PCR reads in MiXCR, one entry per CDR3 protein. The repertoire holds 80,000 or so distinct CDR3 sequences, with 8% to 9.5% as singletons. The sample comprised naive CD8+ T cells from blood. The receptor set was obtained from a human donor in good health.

The CDR3 loop is CASSLYLTDTQYF. CDR3 sequence (DNA): TGTGCCAGCAGCCTCTACCTCACAGATACGCAGTATTTT. The genes are TRBV14 and TRBJ2-3; D ambiguous. V was cut by 4 bases and J by 2 bases, with 7 bases left in between. The V gene's germline CDR1 is SGHDN and CDR2 FVKESK. The CDR3 loop spans 13 amino acids.

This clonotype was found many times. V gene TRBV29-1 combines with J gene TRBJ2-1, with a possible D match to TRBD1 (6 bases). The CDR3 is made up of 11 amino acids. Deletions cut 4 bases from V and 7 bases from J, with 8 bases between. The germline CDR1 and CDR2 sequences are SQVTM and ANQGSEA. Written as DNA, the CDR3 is TGCAGCGTTGCTAGGGGGAATGAGCAGTTCTTC. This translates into CSVARGNEQFF.

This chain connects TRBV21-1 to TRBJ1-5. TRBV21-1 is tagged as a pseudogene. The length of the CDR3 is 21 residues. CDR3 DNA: TGTGCCAGCAGCAAAGCGCTAGGGGAACAGAGGGCCGTCAGGAGCAATCAGCCCCAGCATTTT. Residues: CASSKALGEQRAVRSNQPQHF.

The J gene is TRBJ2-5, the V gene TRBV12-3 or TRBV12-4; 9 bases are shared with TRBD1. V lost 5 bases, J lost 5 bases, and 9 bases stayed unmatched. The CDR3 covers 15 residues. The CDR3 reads CASSQGQGFPETQYF. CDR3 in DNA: TGTGCCAGCAGTCAGGGACAGGGCTTTCCCGAGACCCAGTACTTC.

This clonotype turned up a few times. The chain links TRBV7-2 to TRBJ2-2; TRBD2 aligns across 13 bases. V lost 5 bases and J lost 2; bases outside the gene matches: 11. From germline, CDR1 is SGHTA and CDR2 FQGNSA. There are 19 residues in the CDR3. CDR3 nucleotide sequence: TGTGCCAGCAGCCAAAACCCGGGACTAGCGGGACTAAACACCGGGGAGCTGTTTTTT. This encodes CASSQNPGLAGLNTGELFF.

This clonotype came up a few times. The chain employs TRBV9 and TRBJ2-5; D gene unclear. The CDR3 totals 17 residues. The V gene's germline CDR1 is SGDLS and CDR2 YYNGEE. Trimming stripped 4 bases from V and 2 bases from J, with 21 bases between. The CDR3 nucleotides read TGTGCCAGCAGCCCGATGTCGAGGTCCCCAGTTCAAGAGACCCAGTACTTC. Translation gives CASSPMSRSPVQETQYF.

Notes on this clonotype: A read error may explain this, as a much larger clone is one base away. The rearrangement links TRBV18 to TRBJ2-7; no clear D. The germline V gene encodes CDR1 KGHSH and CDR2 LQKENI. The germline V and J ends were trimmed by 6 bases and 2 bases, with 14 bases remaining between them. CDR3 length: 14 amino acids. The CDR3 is CASSPETRAYEQYF. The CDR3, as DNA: TGTGCCAGCTCCCCCGAGACTCGGGCCTACGAGCAGTACTTC.

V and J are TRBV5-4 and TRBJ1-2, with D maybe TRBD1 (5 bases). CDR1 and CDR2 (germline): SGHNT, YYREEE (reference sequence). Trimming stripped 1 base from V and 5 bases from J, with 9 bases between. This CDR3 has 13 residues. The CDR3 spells CASSLIGDYGYTF. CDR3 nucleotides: TGTGCCAGCAGCTTGATAGGGGATTATGGCTACACCTTC.

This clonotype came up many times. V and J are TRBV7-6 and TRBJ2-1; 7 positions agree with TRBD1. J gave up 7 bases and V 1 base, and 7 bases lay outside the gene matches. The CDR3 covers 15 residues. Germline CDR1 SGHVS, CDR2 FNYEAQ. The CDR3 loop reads CASSLGQGRPNEQFF. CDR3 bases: TGTGCCAGCAGCTTAGGACAGGGTCGACCAAATGAGCAGTTCTTC. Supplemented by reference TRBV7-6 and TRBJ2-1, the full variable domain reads GAGVSQSPRYKVTKRGQDVALRCDPISGHVSLYWYRQALGQGPEFLTYFNYEAQQDKSGLPNDRFSAERPEGSISTLTIQRTEQRDSAMYRCASSLGQGRPNEQFFGPGTRLTVL.

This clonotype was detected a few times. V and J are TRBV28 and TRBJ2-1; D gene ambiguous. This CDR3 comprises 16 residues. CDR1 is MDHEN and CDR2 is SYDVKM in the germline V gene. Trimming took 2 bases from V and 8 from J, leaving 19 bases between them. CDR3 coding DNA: TGTGCCAGCAGTTTACCGTCTGCCGAGGAGAACGATGAGCAGTTCTTC. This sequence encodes CASSLPSAEENDEQFF.

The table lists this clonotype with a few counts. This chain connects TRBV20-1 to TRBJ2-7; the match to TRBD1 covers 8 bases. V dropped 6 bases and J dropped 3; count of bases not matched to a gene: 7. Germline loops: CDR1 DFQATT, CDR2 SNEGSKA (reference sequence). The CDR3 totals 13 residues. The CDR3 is CSAGQGPNYEQYF. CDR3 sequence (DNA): TGCAGTGCCGGACAGGGCCCCAACTACGAGCAGTACTTC.

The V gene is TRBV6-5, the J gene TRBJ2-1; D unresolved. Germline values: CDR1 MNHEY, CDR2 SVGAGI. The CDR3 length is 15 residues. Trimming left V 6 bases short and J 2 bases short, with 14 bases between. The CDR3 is CASRQRSGPYNEQFF. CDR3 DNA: TGTGCCAGCAGACAACGGTCGGGCCCCTACAATGAGCAGTTCTTC.

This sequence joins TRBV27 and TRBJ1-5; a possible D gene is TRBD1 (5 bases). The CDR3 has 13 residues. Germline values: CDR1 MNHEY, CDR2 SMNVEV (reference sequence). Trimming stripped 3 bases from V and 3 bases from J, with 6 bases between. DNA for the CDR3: TGTGCCAGCAGTTTCGGGGCCAATCAGCCCCAGCATTTT. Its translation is CASSFGANQPQHF.

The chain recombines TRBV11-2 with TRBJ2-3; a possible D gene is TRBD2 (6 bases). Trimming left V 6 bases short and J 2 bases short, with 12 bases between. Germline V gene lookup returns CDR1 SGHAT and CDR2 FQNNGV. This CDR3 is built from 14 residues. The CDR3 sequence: CASSSAGPTDTQYF. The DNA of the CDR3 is TGTGCCAGCAGTTCGGCGGGACCCACAGATACGCAGTATTTT.

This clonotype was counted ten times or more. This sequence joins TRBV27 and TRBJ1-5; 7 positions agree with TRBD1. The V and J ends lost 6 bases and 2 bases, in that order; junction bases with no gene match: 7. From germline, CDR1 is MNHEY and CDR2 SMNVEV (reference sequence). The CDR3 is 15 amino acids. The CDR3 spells CASSYRGYGNQPQHF. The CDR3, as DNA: TGTGCCAGCAGCTACAGGGGATATGGCAATCAGCCCCAGCATTTT.

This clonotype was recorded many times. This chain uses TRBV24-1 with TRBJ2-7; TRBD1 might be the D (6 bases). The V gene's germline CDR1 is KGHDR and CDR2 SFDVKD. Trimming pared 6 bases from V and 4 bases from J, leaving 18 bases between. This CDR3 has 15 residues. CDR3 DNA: TGTGCCACCAGTCTTATCGGACAGCGGACTTACGAGCAGTACTTC. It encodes CATSLIGQRTYEQYF.

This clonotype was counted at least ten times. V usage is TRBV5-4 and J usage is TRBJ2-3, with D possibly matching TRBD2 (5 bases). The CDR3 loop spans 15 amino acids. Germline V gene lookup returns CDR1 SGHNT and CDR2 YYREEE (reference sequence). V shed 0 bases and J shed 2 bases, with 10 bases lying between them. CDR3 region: CASSLVGEVTDTQYF. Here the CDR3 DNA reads TGTGCCAGCAGCTTGGTCGGGGAAGTCACAGATACGCAGTATTTT.

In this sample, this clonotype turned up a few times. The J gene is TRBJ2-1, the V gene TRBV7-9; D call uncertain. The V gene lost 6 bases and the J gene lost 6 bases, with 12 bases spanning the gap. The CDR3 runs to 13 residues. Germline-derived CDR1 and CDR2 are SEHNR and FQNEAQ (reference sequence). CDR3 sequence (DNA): TGTGCCAGCAGTCGGCCCGAACGCAATGAGCAGTTCTTC. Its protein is CASSRPERNEQFF.

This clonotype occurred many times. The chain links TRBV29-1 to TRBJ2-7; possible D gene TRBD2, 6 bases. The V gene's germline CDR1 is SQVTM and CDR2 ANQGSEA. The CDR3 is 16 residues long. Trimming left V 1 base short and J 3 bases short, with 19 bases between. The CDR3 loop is CSVEAPGTLGFYEQYF. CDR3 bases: TGCAGCGTTGAAGCTCCCGGGACTCTTGGATTCTACGAGCAGTACTTC.

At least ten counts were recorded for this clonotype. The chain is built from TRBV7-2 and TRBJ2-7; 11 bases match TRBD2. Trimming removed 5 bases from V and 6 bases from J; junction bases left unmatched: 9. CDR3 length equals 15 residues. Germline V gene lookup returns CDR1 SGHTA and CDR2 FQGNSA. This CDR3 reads CASSPYLAGGSEQYF. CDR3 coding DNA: TGTGCCAGCAGCCCTTACCTAGCGGGAGGAAGCGAGCAGTACTTC.

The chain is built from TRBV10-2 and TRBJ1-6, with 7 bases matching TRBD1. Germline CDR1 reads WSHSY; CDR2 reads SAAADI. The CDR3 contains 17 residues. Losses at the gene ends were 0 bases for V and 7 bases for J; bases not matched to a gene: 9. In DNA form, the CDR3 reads TGCGCCAGCAGTGAGTCGGGGACAGCCGCCGCGAATTCACCCCTCCACTTT. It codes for CASSESGTAAANSPLHF.

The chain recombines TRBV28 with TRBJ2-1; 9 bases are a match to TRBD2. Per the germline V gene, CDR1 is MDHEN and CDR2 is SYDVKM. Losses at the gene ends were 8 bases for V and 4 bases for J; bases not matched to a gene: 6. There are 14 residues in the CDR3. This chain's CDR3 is CASYSGRTYNEQFF. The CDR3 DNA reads TGTGCCAGCTACAGCGGGAGGACTTACAATGAGCAGTTCTTC.

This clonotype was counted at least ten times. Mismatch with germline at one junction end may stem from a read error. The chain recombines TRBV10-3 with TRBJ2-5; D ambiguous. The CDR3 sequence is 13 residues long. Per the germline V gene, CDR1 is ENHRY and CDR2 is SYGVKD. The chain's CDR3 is CATLREDQETQYF. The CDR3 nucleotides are TGTGCCACGCTCCGAGAAGACCAGGAGACCCAGTACTTC.

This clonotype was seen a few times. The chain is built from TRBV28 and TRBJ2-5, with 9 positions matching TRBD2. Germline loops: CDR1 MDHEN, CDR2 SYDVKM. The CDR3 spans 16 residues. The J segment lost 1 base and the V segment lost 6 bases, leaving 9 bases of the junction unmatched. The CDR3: CASSPRLREGQETQYF. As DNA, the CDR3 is TGTGCCAGCAGCCCCAGGTTGCGGGAGGGCCAAGAGACCCAGTACTTC.

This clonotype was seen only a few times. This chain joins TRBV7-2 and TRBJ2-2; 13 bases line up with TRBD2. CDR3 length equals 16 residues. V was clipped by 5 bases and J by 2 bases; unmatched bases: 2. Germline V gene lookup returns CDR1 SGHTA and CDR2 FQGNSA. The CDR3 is CASSPGLAGNTGELFF. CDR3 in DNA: TGTGCCAGCAGCCCGGGACTAGCGGGAAACACCGGGGAGCTGTTTTTT.

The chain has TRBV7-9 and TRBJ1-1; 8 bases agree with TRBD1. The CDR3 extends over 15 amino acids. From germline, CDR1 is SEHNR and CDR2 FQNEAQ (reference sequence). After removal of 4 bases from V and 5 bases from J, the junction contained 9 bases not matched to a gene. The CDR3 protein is CASSSGDRIGTEAFF. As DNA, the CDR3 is TGTGCCAGCAGCTCGGGGGACAGGATTGGAACTGAAGCTTTCTTT. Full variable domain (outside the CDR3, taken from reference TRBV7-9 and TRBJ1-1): DTGVSQNPRHKITKRGQNVTFRCDPISEHNRLYWYRQTLGQGPEFLTYFQNEAQLEKSRLLSDRFSAERPKGSFSTLEIQRTEQGDSAMYLCASSSGDRIGTEAFFGQGTRLTVV.

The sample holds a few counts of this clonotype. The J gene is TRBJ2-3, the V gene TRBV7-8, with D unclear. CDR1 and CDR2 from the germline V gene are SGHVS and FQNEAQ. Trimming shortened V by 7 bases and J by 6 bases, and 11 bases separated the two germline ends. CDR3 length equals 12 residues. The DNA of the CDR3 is TGTGCCAGCACCCTAGAGGCGGATACGCAGTATTTT. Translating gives CASTLEADTQYF. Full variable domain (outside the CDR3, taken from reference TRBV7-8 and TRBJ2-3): GAGVSQSPRYKVAKRGQDVALRCDPISGHVSLFWYQQALGQGPEFLTYFQNEAQLDKSGLPSDRFFAERPEGSVSTLKIQRTQQEDSAVYLCASTLEADTQYFGPGTRLTVL.

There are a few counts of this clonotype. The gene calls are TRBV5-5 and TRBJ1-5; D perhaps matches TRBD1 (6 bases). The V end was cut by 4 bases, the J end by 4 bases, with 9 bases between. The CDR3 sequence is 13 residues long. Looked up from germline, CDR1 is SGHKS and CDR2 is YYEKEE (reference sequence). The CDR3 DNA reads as TGTGCCAGCAGCCCCGGACAGAATCAGCCCCAGCATTTT. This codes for CASSPGQNQPQHF.

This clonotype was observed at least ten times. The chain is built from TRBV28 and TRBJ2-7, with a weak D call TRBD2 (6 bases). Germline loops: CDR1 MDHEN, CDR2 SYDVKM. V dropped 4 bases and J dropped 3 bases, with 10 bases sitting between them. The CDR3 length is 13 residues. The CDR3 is CASSSAGGYEQYF. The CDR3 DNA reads TGTGCCAGCAGTTCCGCCGGGGGCTACGAGCAGTACTTC.

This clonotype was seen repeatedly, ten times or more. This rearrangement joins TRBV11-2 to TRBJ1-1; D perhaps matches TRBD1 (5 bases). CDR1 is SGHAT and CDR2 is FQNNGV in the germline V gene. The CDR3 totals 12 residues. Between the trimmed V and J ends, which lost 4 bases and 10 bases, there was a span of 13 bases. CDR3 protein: CASSSGTARAFF. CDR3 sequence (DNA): TGTGCCAGCAGCTCCGGGACTGCGAGAGCTTTCTTT. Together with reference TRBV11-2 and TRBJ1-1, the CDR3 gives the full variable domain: EAGVAQSPRYKIIEKRQSVAFWCNPISGHATLYWYQQILGQGPKLLIQFQNNGVVDDSQLPKDRFSAERLKGVDSTLKIQPAKLEDSAVYLCASSSGTARAFFGQGTRLTVV.

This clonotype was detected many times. This CDR3 reads CSTTNGGSGADTQYF. For the CDR3, the DNA is TGCAGTACTACGAATGGGGGGAGCGGGGCAGATACGCAGTATTTT. V is TRBV20-1 and J is TRBJ2-3; 7 bases line up with TRBD2. The CDR3 covers 15 residues. CDR1 and CDR2 from the germline V gene are DFQATT and SNEGSKA (reference sequence). V gave up 8 bases and J gave up 4 bases; unmatched junction bases: 15.

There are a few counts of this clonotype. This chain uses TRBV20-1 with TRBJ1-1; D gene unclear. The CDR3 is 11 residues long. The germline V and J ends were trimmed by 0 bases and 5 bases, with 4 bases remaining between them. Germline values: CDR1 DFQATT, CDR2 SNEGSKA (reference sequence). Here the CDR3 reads CSAREMTEAFF. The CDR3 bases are TGCAGTGCTAGAGAGATGACTGAAGCTTTCTTT.